This T cell receptor beta chain was obtained from a study of T cells in Graves' hyperthyroidism and ophthalmopathy. RNA transcripts were the template for amplifying TCR beta CDR3 regions. Researchers ran a first-round RT-PCR on the TCR CDR3 using the HTBI primer set. TCRdb re-analysed the multiplex PCR reads in MiXCR, keeping a single row per CDR3 protein. In the table there are about 260,000 distinct CDR3 sequences, around 17% of which are singletons. Clinical symptoms, serum thyroxine, TRAb, thyroid ultrasound and orbital computed tomography established diagnosis. The CDR3 totals 16 residues. Germline V gene lookup returns CDR1 SGHRS and CDR2 YFSETQ. Unmatched junction bases numbered 8, after V lost 3 bases and J lost 5 bases. General study findings and limits: Peripheral blood also featured most of the thyroid clonotypes expanded above 0.001. Before onset, by a median of around six months, the model predicted ophthalmopathy.

This clonotype was recorded at least ten times. What it binds is not known. This receptor was taken from a woman aged 18-29 years with Graves' ophthalmopathy. This chain connects TRBV5-1 to TRBJ2-5, with 12 bases fitting TRBD1. The sequencing sample was made of blood. Here the CDR3 reads CASSYRGTGGWETQYF. Here the CDR3 DNA reads TGCGCCAGCAGCTACCGCGGGACAGGGGGCTGGGAGACCCAGTACTTC.